This is a list of T cell receptor beta chains from one sample in a study of blood T cell repertoires in COVID-19. Measured with immunoSEQ multiplex PCR; TCRdb has only the in-frame clones, and not every one. The table lists about 150,000 clones, less than 90% of them singletons. Sequenced input: peripheral blood. Receptors originate from a woman in her 70s with acute or convalescent COVID-19. The CDR3 runs from the conserved cysteine through the conserved F or W. Fields, in order: D gene, V gene, clone size, J gene, CDR3 DNA, CDR3 protein. The D gene is left open where the match is weak. Clone sizes are given selectively: once, few, many, or a class where the clone is expanded.

-	TRBV24-1	-	TRBJ1-2	TGTGCCACCAGTGATTGGAGCTCCTCATACCCTCCCTATGGCTACACCTTC	CATSDWSSSYPPYGYTF
TRBD2	TRBV20-1	-	TRBJ2-7	TGCAGTGCTAGTGGCGGCGGGACTACTAACGAGCAGTACTTC	CSASGGGTTNEQYF
TRBD1	TRBV2	-	TRBJ1-6	TGTGCCAGCAGGAGGACAGGGGCCGCCTCTAATTCACCCCTCCACTTT	CASRRTGAASNSPLHF
TRBD2	TRBV11-3	-	TRBJ2-1	TGTGCCAGCAGCTTAGATCTGGGGGGGACTATCCCGAGCTCCTACAATGAGCAGTTCTTC	CASSLDLGGTIPSSYNEQFF
-	TRBV2	once	TRBJ1-5	TGTGCCAGCAGTGAATTCGGTGGCAATCAGCCCCAGCATTTT	CASSEFGGNQPQHF
TRBD1	TRBV7-8	once	TRBJ1-6	TGTGCCAGCAGCGGACAGGGACAGGGTGAATCCTATAATTCACCCCTCCACTTT	CASSGQGQGESYNSPLHF
TRBD1	TRBV30	-	TRBJ2-2	TGTGCCTGGAGTGTACGGGACAGGGACACCGGGGAGCTGTTTTTT	CAWSVRDRDTGELFF
-	TRBV4-3	-	TRBJ2-7	TGCGCCAGCAGCCAAGATCGGGGGTTAACCGGGAGCTACGAGCAGTACTTC	CASSQDRGLTGSYEQYF
-	TRBV27	-	TRBJ2-5	TGTGCCAGCAGTTTCCTTACGAACGGAGAGACCCAGTACTTC	CASSFLTNGETQYF
-	TRBV5-1	-	TRBJ2-7	TGCGCCAGCAGCCCCACCTTAGCTAGTACTTTCTCCTACGAGCAGTACTTC	CASSPTLASTFSYEQYF
-	TRBV4-1	-	TRBJ1-4	TGCGCCAGCAGCCTAGGGGATACTGAAAAACTGTTTTTT	CASSLGDTEKLFF